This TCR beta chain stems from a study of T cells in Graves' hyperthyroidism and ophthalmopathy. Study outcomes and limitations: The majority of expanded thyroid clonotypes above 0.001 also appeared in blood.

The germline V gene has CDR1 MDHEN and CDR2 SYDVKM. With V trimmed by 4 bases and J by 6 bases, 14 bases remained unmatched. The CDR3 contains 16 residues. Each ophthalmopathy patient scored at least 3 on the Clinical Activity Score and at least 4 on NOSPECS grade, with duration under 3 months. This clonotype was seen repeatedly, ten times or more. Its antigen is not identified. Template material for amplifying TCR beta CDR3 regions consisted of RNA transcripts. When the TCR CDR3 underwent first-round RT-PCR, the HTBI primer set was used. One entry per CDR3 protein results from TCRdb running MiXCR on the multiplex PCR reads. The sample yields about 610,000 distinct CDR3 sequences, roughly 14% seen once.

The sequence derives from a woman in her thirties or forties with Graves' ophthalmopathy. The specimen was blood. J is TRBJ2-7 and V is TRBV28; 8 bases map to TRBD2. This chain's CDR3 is CASSSFEGAGVSEQYF. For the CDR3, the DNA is TGTGCCAGCAGTTCCTTTGAGGGAGCGGGAGTTAGCGAGCAGTACTTC.